This TCR beta chain was sequenced in a study of T cells expressing NK-cell markers. Findings and caveats of the study: One observes that, in a few donors, these clonotypes were also the leading ones within the CD3+CD56-NKG2C+ fraction. The HCMV specificity of the expanded NKG2C+ T cell clones stayed unresolved. Of CD8+ T cells, about 1.0-8% belonged to dominant NKG2C+ clonotypes in five to seven donors.

CDR3 length equals 20 residues. Germline V lookup: CDR1 SGHRS, CDR2 YFSETQ. Worth noting for this clonotype: Antigen specificity is unknown.

Using the 5' RACE reads, TCRdb records one entry per CDR3 protein without DNA. The sample shows about 460,000 distinct CDR3 sequences, and about 1.5% sits with its ten largest clones. This sequence originates from a woman in her forties or fifties in good health. Source material: blood T cells: a sorted CD56 or NKG2C T cell subset, CD4+ or CD8+ T cells, or bulk PBMC T cells (not recorded which). The chain recombines TRBV5-1 with TRBJ2-5; no DNA is available, so the TRBD2 call from TCRdb remains unchecked. The CDR3 loop reads CASSRIPPGTSGVLQETQYF.